This TCR beta chain was sequenced in a study of spatial heterogeneity in lung cancer (dated by TCRdb to about 2019). With respect to the entire study: Beta-chain transcripts were consistently detected in greater numbers than alpha-chain transcripts, which likely reflected higher beta-chain transcript abundance. TCR repertoire features were related to nonsynonymous mutation counts determined by whole-exome sequencing of tumor tissue. TCR alpha and beta repertoires were quantitatively compared across multiple tumor regions, matched nontumor lung and blood in non-small cell lung cancer. In the raw uncorrected reads, each unique combination of TCR and UMI appeared more than ten times on average. Both alpha and beta chains were TCR-sequenced in samples taken at surgery, namely 220 tumor regions, more than 62 matched nontumor lung samples and over 55 PBMC samples.

The germline ends are 12 bases apart after V is trimmed by 5 bases and J by 7 bases. In the germline V gene, CDR1 corresponds to MGHRA and CDR2 to YSYEKL. The CDR3 runs 12 amino acids, cysteine and phenylalanine included. The entry retains the CDR3 DNA only, 36 bases that are in frame from base 1. The library relied on 5' RACE. For sequencing, a NextSeq 500 was employed. The TCR library protocol attached a unique molecular identifier to each TCR cDNA molecule to allow correction of PCR and sequencing errors. Regarding the original processing steps: Decombinator tools were used for TCR identification, UMI-based error correction and CDR3 extraction. TCRs above a frequency of 2 per 1,000, corresponding to the top 1% of the tumor frequency distribution, were defined as expanded. Each repertoire was subsampled 100 times to 5,000 TCRs, after which Renyi diversity was computed with the R vegan package. CDR3 similarity networks were constructed using string-kernel similarity of amino acid triplets, with links drawn between CDR3s whose pairwise similarity was above 0.82. The public reads were run again by TCRdb, first through fastp at Q25 and then through MiXCR, and only productive beta chains were kept. Records with the same CDR3 protein are collapsed into one entry carrying the most frequent genes and DNA. TCRdb assigned the V and J calls; the authors' analysis was not used. The sample records under 100,000 distinct CDR3 sequences, around 9% of which are singletons. The ten largest clones represent 6.9% of the sample.

Overall results and qualifications from the work: Confirming at a functional level the hypothesis that regional TCRs recognize regional mutations was considered to require additional single-cell paired TCR alpha and beta sequencing. Ubiquitous expanded tumor TCRs showed up in blood more often at tumor resection than at routine follow-up.

This clonotype showed up just a few times. Its antigen has not been determined. Base qualities are missing; no much larger clone stands one base away. The time point label, as the study defines it: sample taken at primary tumor resection. For TCR sequencing, whole RNA was extracted from tumor and nontumor lung tissue, or from cryopreserved PBMC samples, and no cell sorting was done. Donors were around 69 patients with early-stage, untreated non-small cell lung cancer from the lung TRACERx cohort. Only patients with enough RNA available from two or more tumor regions were chosen for TCR sequencing. This sample comprised PBMCs, obtained at surgery. The chain was built from TRBV4-1 and TRBJ2-7; no D segment can be confidently identified. This clonotype was sampled from a male donor with early-stage non-small cell lung cancer. The DNA sequence is as follows: TGCGCCAGCAGCACCATAGGTGGGGAGCAGTACTTC. It codes for CASSTIGGEQYF.